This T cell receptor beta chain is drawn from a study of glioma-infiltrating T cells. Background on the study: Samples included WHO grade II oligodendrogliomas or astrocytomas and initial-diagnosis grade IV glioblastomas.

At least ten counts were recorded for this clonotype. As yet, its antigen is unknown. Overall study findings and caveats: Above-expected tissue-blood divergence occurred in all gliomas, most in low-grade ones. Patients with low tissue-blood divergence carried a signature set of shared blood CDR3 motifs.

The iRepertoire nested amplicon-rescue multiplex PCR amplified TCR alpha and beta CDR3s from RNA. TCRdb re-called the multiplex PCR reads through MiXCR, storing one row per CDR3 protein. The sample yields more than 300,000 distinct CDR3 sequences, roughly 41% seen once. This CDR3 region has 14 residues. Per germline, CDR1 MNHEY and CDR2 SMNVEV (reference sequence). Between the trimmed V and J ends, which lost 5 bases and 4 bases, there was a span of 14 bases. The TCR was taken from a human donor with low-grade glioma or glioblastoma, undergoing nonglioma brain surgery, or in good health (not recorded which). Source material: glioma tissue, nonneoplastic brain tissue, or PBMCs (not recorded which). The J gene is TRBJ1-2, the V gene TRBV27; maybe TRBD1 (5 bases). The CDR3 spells CASSPPGGFYGYTF. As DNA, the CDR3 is TGTGCCAGCAGTCCACCCGGGGGGTTCTATGGCTACACCTTC.